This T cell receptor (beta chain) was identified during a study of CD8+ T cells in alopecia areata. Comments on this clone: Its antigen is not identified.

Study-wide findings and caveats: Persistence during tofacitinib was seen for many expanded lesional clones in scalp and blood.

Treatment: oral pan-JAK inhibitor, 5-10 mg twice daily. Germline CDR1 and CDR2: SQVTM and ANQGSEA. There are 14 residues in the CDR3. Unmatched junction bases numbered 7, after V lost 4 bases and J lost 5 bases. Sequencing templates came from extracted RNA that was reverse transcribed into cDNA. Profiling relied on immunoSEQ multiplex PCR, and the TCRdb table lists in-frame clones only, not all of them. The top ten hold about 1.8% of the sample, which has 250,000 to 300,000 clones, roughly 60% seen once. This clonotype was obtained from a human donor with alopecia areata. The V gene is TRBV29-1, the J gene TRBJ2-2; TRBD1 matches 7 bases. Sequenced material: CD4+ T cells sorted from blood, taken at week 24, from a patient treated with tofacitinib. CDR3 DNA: TGCAGCGTTGTGTTTACAGGGGAGACCGGGGAGCTGTTTTTT. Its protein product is CSVVFTGETGELFF.